The 27 T cell receptor beta chains given below trace back to one sample, sequenced in a study of beta chain features in type 1 diabetes. What was sequenced were expressed TCRB transcripts, since all of the isolated RNA had been reverse transcribed. The assay was immunoSEQ multiplex PCR, and TCRdb's table has in-frame clones only and misses some. The sample lists 500,000 to 850,000 clones; over 12% were seen once. Broader study findings: Type 1 diabetes patients had moderately but significantly shorter TCRB CDR3s in all four CD4+ subsets.

Antigens for these TCRs are unknown. The sequenced material came from naive CD4+ T cells from blood. Source of these receptors: a man between 18 and 29 years old with type 1 diabetes.

This clone was detected a few times. The genes are TRBV11-2 and TRBJ2-4, with TRBD1 matching 8 bases. This CDR3 comprises 13 residues. Germline CDR1 is SGHAT and CDR2 is FQNNGV. V shed 4 bases and J 9 bases; nucleotides not matched to a gene: 5. The CDR3 DNA follows: TGTGCCAGCAGCTCCGACAGGGGCGGCATTCAGTACTTC. Amino acid sequence: CASSSDRGGIQYF.

V and J are TRBV28 and TRBJ1-1, with 7 bases matching TRBD1. The CDR3 is 13 amino acids. V shed 5 bases and J 4 bases; nucleotides not matched to a gene: 4. Germline CDR1 reads MDHEN; CDR2 reads SYDVKM. Here the CDR3 DNA reads TGTGCCAGCAGTAGAGCAGGGGGCACTGAAGCTTTCTTT. This encodes CASSRAGGTEAFF.

This clone showed up just a few times. The V gene is TRBV28, the J gene TRBJ1-5; D is perhaps TRBD1 (5 bases). Germline values: CDR1 MDHEN, CDR2 SYDVKM. This CDR3 has 16 residues. Deletions cut 1 base from V and 2 bases from J, with 12 bases between. The CDR3 DNA sequence: TGTGCCAGCAGTTTATTCGGGGGGACGGGCAATCAGCCCCAGCATTTT. As protein: CASSLFGGTGNQPQHF.

The chain uses TRBV30 and TRBJ1-1, with 10 bases that match TRBD1. The CDR3 is 15 residues long. J gave up 4 bases and V 1 base, and 6 bases lay outside the gene matches. Per germline, CDR1 GTSNPN and CDR2 SVGIG (reference sequence). CDR3 nucleotides: TGTGCCTGGAGTGGGGGACAGGGGATAGCCACTGAAGCTTTCTTT. Encoded protein: CAWSGGQGIATEAFF.

This clone was counted a few times. The chain carries TRBV15 and TRBJ2-7; tentatively, D is TRBD2 (6 bases). Trimming cost V 5 bases and J 0 bases, with 14 bases left between them. Germline assignment: CDR1 LNHNV and CDR2 YYDKDF (reference sequence). The CDR3 is 15 amino acids. The CDR3 DNA reads as TGTGCCACCAGCCCCCCGGGGAGGAGCTCCTACGAGCAGTACTTC. Translation: CATSPPGRSSYEQYF.

A few counts support this clone. The rearrangement joins TRBV5-1 to TRBJ1-6; TRBD1 might be the D (6 bases). CDR1 and CDR2 (germline): SGHRS, YFSETQ. V dropped 3 bases and J dropped 9 bases, with 16 bases sitting between them. The CDR3 totals 15 residues. CDR3 loop: CASSSGQLGRSPLHF. For the CDR3, the DNA is TGCGCCAGCAGCTCGGGACAATTGGGCCGTTCACCCCTCCACTTT.

The chain employs TRBV7-3 and TRBJ2-5; 14 nucleotides line up with TRBD2. J lost 1 base, V lost 5 bases, and 6 bases had no gene match. Germline V gene data show CDR1 as SGHTA and CDR2 as FQGTGA. The length of the CDR3 is 17 residues. In DNA, the CDR3 is TGTGCCAGCAGCACCGGGACTAGCGGGGGCTTCCAAGAGACCCAGTACTTC. Its translation is CASSTGTSGGFQETQYF.

The chain employs TRBV2 and TRBJ2-7; a possible D gene is TRBD1 (5 bases). Germline lookup yields CDR1 SNHLY and CDR2 FYNNEI. V lost 6 bases and J lost 6, with 12 bases in between. This CDR3 is 12 amino acids long. CDR3 bases: TGTGCCAGCAGGCCAGGGCCCGGCGAGCAGTACTTC. Its translation: CASRPGPGEQYF.

J is TRBJ2-7 and V is TRBV30, with 14 bases identical to TRBD2. J lost 3 bases, V lost 5 bases, and 6 bases had no gene match. CDR3 length: 15 residues. From germline, CDR1 is GTSNPN and CDR2 SVGIG (reference sequence). CDR3 bases: TGTGCCTGGGGGGGGACTAGCGGGAGTTACTACGAGCAGTACTTC. The encoded protein is CAWGGTSGSYYEQYF.

The V and J genes are TRBV11-2 and TRBJ2-3; no clear D. Germline values: CDR1 SGHAT, CDR2 FQNNGV. Trimming shortened V by 4 bases and J by 7 bases, and 9 bases separated the two germline ends. This CDR3 has 12 amino acids. The CDR3 nucleotides read TGTGCCAGCAGCTCCCCATCTTATACGCAGTATTTT. Translation: CASSSPSYTQYF.

The chain recombines TRBV18 with TRBJ2-5, with 9 bases matching TRBD2. The germline gives CDR1 KGHSH, CDR2 LQKENI. V lost 4 bases and J lost 5; bases outside the gene matches: 17. The CDR3 spans 18 residues. The CDR3 nucleotides are TGTGCCAGCTCACAGATGATTGACCTAGCGGGGATTTTGGAGACCCAGTACTTC. Translated, it gives CASSQMIDLAGILETQYF.

The V and J genes are TRBV27 and TRBJ2-1; D may correspond to TRBD1 or TRBD2 (5 bases each). CDR3 length: 16 residues. Trimming cost V 5 bases and J 8 bases, with 22 bases left between them. Germline V gives CDR1 MNHEY, CDR2 SMNVEV (reference sequence). The CDR3 nucleotides read TGTGCCAGCAGTAAACCTCGACAGAGTCGGGGCGATGAGCAGTTCTTC. Residues: CASSKPRQSRGDEQFF.

In the case of this clone: Additional DNA sequences in this sample encode the identical CDR3. The chain recombines TRBV30 with TRBJ2-1; D may correspond to TRBD1 or TRBD2 (6 bases each). The ends were cut back, 0 bases at V and 6 bases at J, with 9 bases in the middle. Germline lookup yields CDR1 GTSNPN and CDR2 SVGIG (reference sequence). The CDR3 contains 13 residues. The CDR3, as DNA: TGTGCCTGGAGTGTCGGAGGGGGCAATGAGCAGTTCTTC. It specifies CAWSVGGGNEQFF.

V gene TRBV9 combines with J gene TRBJ2-7, with a possible D match to TRBD2 (5 bases). Trimming shortened V by 0 bases and J by 2 bases, and 12 bases separated the two germline ends. The CDR3 is 15 amino acids. Germline V lookup: CDR1 SGDLS, CDR2 YYNGEE. The chain's CDR3 is CASSVDVGRPYEQYF. The DNA for the CDR3 is TGTGCCAGCAGCGTAGACGTAGGGAGACCCTACGAGCAGTACTTC.

The chain carries TRBV28 and TRBJ2-7, with no clear D. Looked up from germline, CDR1 is MDHEN and CDR2 is SYDVKM. Trimming took off 1 base at V and 4 bases at J, with 14 bases between the two ends. This CDR3 comprises 15 residues. The chain's CDR3 is CASSLSSGLGYEQYF. CDR3 DNA: TGTGCCAGCAGTTTATCTTCCGGGTTGGGTTACGAGCAGTACTTC.

This clone was seen more than once but under ten times. The chain is built from TRBV30 and TRBJ1-5; D not certain. V lost 6 bases to trimming and J lost 1 base, with 10 bases between them. CDR1 and CDR2 (germline): GTSNPN, SVGIG (reference sequence). CDR3 size: 13 residues. The CDR3 is CACHTGSNQPQHF. CDR3 nucleotides: TGTGCCTGCCACACCGGCAGCAATCAGCCCCAGCATTTT.

This clone was observed a handful of times. CDR3 residues: CASSARYVDGPQHF. The CDR3 bases are TGTGCCAGCAGCGCGAGGTATGTCGATGGGCCCCAGCATTTT. The chain recombines TRBV9 with TRBJ1-5; D remains ambiguous. Deletions cut 3 bases from V and 9 bases from J, with 16 bases between. In germline, CDR1 is SGDLS, CDR2 YYNGEE. There are 14 residues in the CDR3.

This clone occurred a few times. The genes are TRBV30 and TRBJ2-2, with 15 bases identical to TRBD2. The CDR3 spans 16 residues. V shed 6 bases, J shed 3 bases, and the junction held 5 bases outside the gene matches. Germline V CDR1 and CDR2: GTSNPN, SVGIG (reference sequence). DNA for the CDR3: TGTGCCTGCAGGACTAGCGGGAGGGGCGACACCGGGGAGCTGTTTTTT. Protein product: CACRTSGRGDTGELFF.

The V gene is TRBV14, the J gene TRBJ2-7; D ambiguous. Per germline, CDR1 SGHDN and CDR2 FVKESK. The CDR3 spans 15 residues. The V end was cut by 1 base, the J end by 0 bases, with 10 bases between. CDR3 nucleotide sequence: TGTGCCAGCAGCCAAGTCTGGCCTAGCTCCTACGAGCAGTACTTC. This encodes CASSQVWPSSYEQYF.

This clone was seen a few times. The J gene is TRBJ1-5, the V gene TRBV4-2, with a possible D match to TRBD1 (5 bases). The CDR3 runs to 15 residues. V was clipped by 0 bases and J by 6 bases, with 12 bases between them. CDR1 is LGHNA, CDR2 YNFKEQ, per germline. CDR3 residues: CASSQDERGGQPQHF. CDR3 sequence (DNA): TGTGCCAGCAGCCAAGATGAGAGGGGAGGTCAGCCCCAGCATTTT.

V and J are TRBV20-1 and TRBJ1-2, with D uncertain. This CDR3 has 11 residues. Germline CDR1 is DFQATT and CDR2 is SNEGSKA (reference sequence). V shed 6 bases and J shed 2 bases, with 7 bases lying between them. The CDR3 sequence is CSAVENYGYTF. CDR3 DNA: TGCAGTGCCGTAGAGAACTATGGCTACACCTTC.

This clone was seen a few times. V and J are TRBV11-1 and TRBJ2-1; TRBD2 matches at 8 bases. Unmatched junction bases numbered 9, after V lost 2 bases and J lost 12 bases. The germline V gene has CDR1 SGHAT and CDR2 FQDESV (reference sequence). This CDR3 has 14 residues. The CDR3 coding sequence is TGTGCCAGCAGCTTATCGGGCGCGGGAGGAGGGCAGTTCTTC. Translating gives CASSLSGAGGGQFF.

The chain couples TRBV6-5 to TRBJ2-3; 7 bases are a match to TRBD1. Trimming at V came to 0 bases and at J to 2 bases, leaving 5 bases not matched to a gene. CDR1 and CDR2 (germline): MNHEY, SVGAGI. This CDR3 has 16 residues. The chain's CDR3 is CASSYSAGGATDTQYF. CDR3 in DNA: TGTGCCAGCAGTTACTCGGCAGGGGGTGCCACAGATACGCAGTATTTT.

The chain employs TRBV6-5 and TRBJ1-1; 7 positions agree with TRBD1. This CDR3 is 13 amino acids long. Germline trimming cut 5 bases from V and 4 bases from J; bases unmatched to any gene: 4. CDR1 is MNHEY and CDR2 is SVGAGI in the germline V gene. The CDR3 here is CASSNRGGTEAFF. The CDR3 DNA sequence: TGTGCCAGCAGTAACAGGGGTGGCACTGAAGCTTTCTTT.

This clone came up a few times. The DNA for the CDR3 is TGTGCCAGCAGCGAGGGGGGCGTGGAGCAAGAGACCCAGTACTTC. It encodes CASSEGGVEQETQYF. The chain links TRBV9 to TRBJ2-5; D is possibly TRBD1 or TRBD2 (6 bases each). The CDR3 is 15 residues long. The V gene's germline CDR1 is SGDLS and CDR2 YYNGEE. V lost 3 bases and J lost 2, with 14 bases in between.

The V gene is TRBV5-6, the J gene TRBJ2-3; D is unresolved. CDR3 length: 11 residues. Germline V gene sequence: CDR1 SGHDT, CDR2 YYEEEE. V lost 0 bases and J lost 11, with 7 bases in between. CDR3 loop: CASSLVQLQYF. The CDR3 nucleotides read TGTGCCAGCAGCTTGGTACAATTGCAGTATTTT.

The chain joins TRBV10-3 to TRBJ2-7; 12 positions match TRBD2. CDR1 and CDR2 (germline): ENHRY, SYGVKD. The ends lost 3 bases at V and 3 bases at J; junction bases unmatched: 3. The CDR3 has 15 amino acids. CDR3 in amino acids: CAISDRTSGNYEQYF. The CDR3 DNA reads TGTGCCATCAGTGACCGGACTAGCGGGAACTACGAGCAGTACTTC.